The present T cell receptor beta chain was sequenced within a study of T cell therapy after organ transplantation. Study-wide results and limits: Confounding by concurrent antirejection or antiviral medications was not assessed.

Looked up from germline, CDR1 is SNHLY and CDR2 is FYNNEI. The CDR3 extends over 16 amino acids. Trimming took off 5 bases at V and 9 bases at J, with 20 bases between the two ends. In regard to this clone: The target antigen is unknown.

The time point here: 4-8 weeks after completion of therapy. Here immunoSEQ multiplex PCR was the method, and the copy in TCRdb shows in-frame clones only, minus some. The sample has more than 2,500 clones, 81% seen once. The chain links TRBV2 to TRBJ1-6; D is perhaps TRBD1 (6 bases). This TCR was recovered from a human patient who had received a solid organ transplant and had CMV disease. Some of the T cells may derive from the graft donor. The sample in question was CD8+ T cells from blood, obtained after autologous CMV-specific T cell therapy. The CDR3 loop reads CASSRGGRGAGSPLHF. The CDR3, as DNA: TGTGCCAGCAGTAGAGGTGGCCGGGGGGCCGGTTCACCCCTCCACTTT.